Presented here are 26 T cell receptor beta chains from one specimen sequenced in a study of T-cell memory formation after mild COVID-19. TCRdb processed the 5' RACE reads anew with MiXCR; each CDR3 protein has one entry. The data contain under 250,000 distinct CDR3 sequences, approximately 10% of them singletons. Material for sequencing was PBMCs or a T cell subset sorted from them (not recorded which). The receptors were gathered from a man aged 18 to 29 who had mild COVID-19 (a few samples of this study predate the infection). Cell type and time point are not known.

This chain uses TRBV24-1 with TRBJ2-3; D ambiguous. This CDR3 contains 13 residues. The germline gives CDR1 KGHDR, CDR2 SFDVKD. The V and J ends lost 5 bases and 1 base respectively, with 6 bases between them. The CDR3 loop is CATSVAGTDTQYF. Here the CDR3 DNA reads TGTGCCACCAGTGTGGCAGGCACAGATACGCAGTATTTT.

The sample holds a few counts of this clonotype. The CDR3 is CASSLTGGRSVVYV. As DNA, the CDR3 is TGTGCCAGCAGTCTAACAGGGGGCCGTAGTGTCGTATACGTC. The V and J genes are TRBV27 and TRBJ2-7; 9 bases match TRBD1. The CDR3 loop spans 14 amino acids. The V gene end was trimmed by 5 bases and the J gene end by 13 bases; junction bases not matched to a gene: 15. CDR1 and CDR2 (germline): MNHEY, SMNVEV (reference sequence).

This clonotype was recorded a few times. This rearrangement joins TRBV4-3 to TRBJ2-1; perhaps D is TRBD1 or TRBD2 (5 bases each). This CDR3 region has 13 residues. Looked up from germline, CDR1 is LGHNA and CDR2 is YSLEER. The V and J ends lost 0 bases and 11 bases respectively, with 11 bases between them. CDR3 loop: CASSQDQEGKQFF. The CDR3 nucleotides read TGCGCCAGCAGCCAAGATCAAGAGGGGAAGCAGTTCTTC.

This clonotype was picked up many times. This sequence joins TRBV7-2 and TRBJ2-7; perhaps TRBD2 as D (5 bases). The CDR3 has 14 residues. The germline V and J ends were trimmed by 1 base and 3 bases, with 10 bases remaining between them. From germline, CDR1 is SGHTA and CDR2 FQGNSA. The CDR3 nucleotides are TGTGCCAGCAGCTTAGACGGGATCCTCTACGAGCAGTACTTC. Translated: CASSLDGILYEQYF.

The rearrangement joins TRBV4-3 to TRBJ1-5; no reliable D call. The CDR3 is 13 residues long. CDR1 is LGHNA and CDR2 is YSLEER in the germline V gene. Between the trimmed V and J ends, which lost 2 bases and 4 bases, there was a span of 6 bases. The CDR3 DNA is TGCGCCAGCAGCCAACAGAGGAATCAGCCCCAGCATTTT. Its protein product is CASSQQRNQPQHF.

The chain is built from TRBV4-3 and TRBJ2-1; D possibly corresponds to TRBD1 (5 bases). With 1 base removed from V and 5 bases from J, the gap between germline ends came to 9 bases. Germline CDR1 reads LGHNA; CDR2 reads YSLEER. This CDR3 spans 14 amino acids. CDR3 bases: TGCGCCAGCAGCCAAGTTAAGGGGAACAATGAGCAGTTCTTC. Its protein product is CASSQVKGNNEQFF.

The J gene is TRBJ1-6, the V gene TRBV7-8; TRBD1 matches 10 bases. V lost 5 bases to trimming and J lost 5 bases; unmatched junction nucleotides: 6. The germline gives CDR1 SGHVS, CDR2 FQNEAQ. The CDR3 loop spans 16 amino acids. This chain's CDR3 is CASSRPGTGDNSPLHF. The CDR3 DNA sequence: TGTGCCAGCAGCCGACCCGGGACAGGGGATAATTCACCCCTCCACTTT.

The CDR3 here is CASSQIGTTSTETQYF. CDR3 nucleotides: TGCGCCAGCAGCCAGATTGGGACGACCTCTACAGAGACCCAGTACTTC. V and J are TRBV4-3 and TRBJ2-5, with D perhaps assigned TRBD1 or TRBD2 (5 bases each). Trimming cost V 3 bases and J 4 bases, with 18 bases left between them. CDR1 and CDR2 from the germline V gene are LGHNA and YSLEER. There are 16 residues in the CDR3.

The sample holds a few counts of this clonotype. J is TRBJ1-2 and V is TRBV6-5; D possibly corresponds to TRBD1 (5 bases). The CDR3 is 14 amino acids. Germline loops: CDR1 MNHEY, CDR2 SVGAGI. The V end lost 7 bases, the J end lost 8 bases, and 20 bases lay between the germline ends. In DNA form, the CDR3 reads TGTGCCAGCACCTCCCCGGCGGGGCTTGGGGGCTACACCTTC. It is translated as CASTSPAGLGGYTF.

The CDR3 loop reads CASSPGITDYGYTF. The CDR3, as DNA: TGTGCCAGCTCACCGGGCATAACGGACTATGGCTACACCTTC. V usage is TRBV18 and J usage is TRBJ1-2; no definite D call. Germline V gene lookup returns CDR1 KGHSH and CDR2 LQKENI. V shed 3 bases and J shed 3 bases, with 11 bases lying between them. This CDR3 is 14 amino acids long. The full variable domain, its missing parts supplied by reference TRBV18 and TRBJ1-2, is NAGVMQNPRHLVRRRGQEARLRCSPMKGHSHVYWYRQLPEEGLKFMVYLQKENIIDESGMPKERFSAEFPKEGPSILRIQQVVRGDSAAYFCASSPGITDYGYTFGSGTRLTVV.

CDR3 protein: CASSTRGDGADTQYF. The CDR3 DNA sequence: TGTGCCAGCAGCACGCGGGGGGATGGGGCAGATACGCAGTATTTT. The chain employs TRBV7-9 and TRBJ2-3; 8 positions agree with TRBD2. V lost 5 bases to trimming and J lost 4 bases; unmatched junction nucleotides: 8. Looked up from germline, CDR1 is SEHNR and CDR2 is FQNEAQ (reference sequence). CDR3 length: 15 amino acids. Full variable domain (remainder filled in from reference TRBV7-9 and TRBJ2-3): DTGVSQNPRHKITKRGQNVTFRCDPISEHNRLYWYRQTLGQGPEFLTYFQNEAQLEKSRLLSDRFSAERPKGSFSTLEIQRTEQGDSAMYLCASSTRGDGADTQYFGPGTRLTVL.

This clonotype came up a few times. The chain combines TRBV29-1 with TRBJ1-1; D is ambiguous. Per the germline V gene, CDR1 is SQVTM and CDR2 is ANQGSEA. The V end lost 7 bases, the J end lost 0 bases, and 9 bases lay between the germline ends. This CDR3 region has 12 residues. CDR3 coding DNA: TGCAGCGGGAGCTCCATGAACACTGAAGCTTTCTTT. Translation gives CSGSSMNTEAFF.

This chain connects TRBV18 to TRBJ2-7; 7 bases align to TRBD1. After removal of 4 bases from V and 2 bases from J, the junction contained 5 bases not matched to a gene. The length of the CDR3 is 14 residues. CDR1 and CDR2 (germline): KGHSH, LQKENI. CDR3: CASSQTGPAYEQYV. CDR3 bases: TGTGCCAGCTCACAGACAGGGCCCGCCTACGAGCAGTACGTC.

This clonotype was seen more than once but under ten times. V is TRBV7-2 and J is TRBJ2-7; 10 bases align to TRBD2. CDR1 and CDR2 from the germline V gene are SGHTA and FQGNSA. The CDR3 is 16 residues long. V was clipped by 6 bases and J by 1 base; unmatched bases: 9. In nucleotides, the CDR3 is TGTGCCAGCAGTCGGAGCGGGGGGGCGTTTTCCTACGAGCAGTACTTC. It encodes CASSRSGGAFSYEQYF.

This clonotype has a handful of counts. The chain couples TRBV5-1 to TRBJ1-5; D possibly corresponds to TRBD1 (6 bases). Germline CDR1 is SGHRS and CDR2 is YFSETQ. There are 15 residues in the CDR3. Trimming removed 3 bases at V and 2 bases at J, with 12 bases between. CDR3 protein: CASSWGPEGNQPQHF. CDR3 DNA: TGCGCCAGCAGCTGGGGGCCAGAGGGCAATCAGCCCCAGCATTTT.

The chain carries TRBV5-1 and TRBJ2-2; tentatively, D is TRBD1 (5 bases). Trimming cost V 7 bases and J 0 bases, with 10 bases left between them. There are 14 residues in the CDR3. Germline V gene data show CDR1 as SGHRS and CDR2 as YFSETQ. The CDR3 spells CASQGAANTGELFF. DNA for the CDR3: TGCGCCAGCCAAGGGGCGGCGAACACCGGGGAGCTGTTTTTT.

The chain recombines TRBV3-1 with TRBJ1-2; D is undetermined. Germline-derived CDR1 and CDR2 are LGHDT and YNNKEL (reference sequence). The CDR3 contains 13 residues. V lost 0 bases, J lost 8 bases, and 10 bases lay in between. Here the CDR3 DNA reads TGTGCCAGCAGCCAAGACCCCGGCAGCGGCTACACCTTC. As protein: CASSQDPGSGYTF.

This clonotype was picked up many times. This CDR3 reads CASSLVGFSTDTQYF. For the CDR3, the DNA is TGTGCCAGCAGCTTAGTCGGATTTAGCACAGATACGCAGTATTTT. V is TRBV7-6 and J is TRBJ2-3; D uncertain. CDR3 length: 15 residues. Germline V lookup: CDR1 SGHVS, CDR2 FNYEAQ. Trimming left V 1 base short and J 0 bases short, with 8 bases between.

As for this clonotype: An end of the junction does not agree with germline; a read error may underlie this. This chain connects TRBV20-1 to TRBJ2-1; D call uncertain. Germline V CDR1 and CDR2: DFQATT, SNEGSKA (reference sequence). The CDR3 is 14 residues long. The CDR3 DNA reads TGCAGTGCTAGAGGGAGCAACTCCTTCAATGAGCAGTTCTTC. This gives the protein CSARGSNSFNEQFF.

The CDR3, as DNA: TGTGCCAGCTCCGAAAAGACAGCCACAGATACGCAGTATTTT. This encodes CASSEKTATDTQYF. The V and J genes are TRBV9 and TRBJ2-3; the D gene is possibly TRBD1 (5 bases). The germline V and J ends were trimmed by 7 bases and 2 bases, with 14 bases remaining between them. The CDR3 is 14 amino acids. Per the germline V gene, CDR1 is SGDLS and CDR2 is YYNGEE.

Ten or more counts support this clonotype. The junction departs from the called germline gene at one end, perhaps through a read error. V gene TRBV7-7 combines with J gene TRBJ2-1; D possibly corresponds to TRBD2 (6 bases). CDR1 and CDR2 from the germline V gene are SSHAT and FNYEAQ (reference sequence). The CDR3 is made up of 15 amino acids. The CDR3 is CASSLDGAGYNEQFF. In DNA, the CDR3 is TGTGCTAGCAGCTTAGATGGTGCGGGGTACAATGAGCAGTTCTTC. Full variable domain (remainder filled in from reference TRBV7-7 and TRBJ2-1): GAGVSQSPRYKVTKRGQDVTLRCDPISSHATLYWYQQALGQGPEFLTYFNYEAQPDKSGLPSDRFSAERPEGSISTLTIQRTEQRDSAMYRCASSLDGAGYNEQFFGPGTRLTVL.

This clonotype has just a few counts. The chain combines TRBV3-2 with TRBJ2-5. TRBV3-2 is tagged as a pseudogene. The CDR3 sequence is 19 residues long. The CDR3 DNA is TGTGCCAGCAGCATCCCACCCCGACCAGAATACTCGATGGGGGAGACCCAGTACTTC. Translation gives CASSIPPRPEYSMGETQYF.

This clonotype was observed many times. The rearrangement links TRBV7-2 to TRBJ2-3, with D tentatively TRBD2 (6 bases). This CDR3 spans 16 amino acids. Germline lookup yields CDR1 SGHTA and CDR2 FQGNSA. V was shortened by 5 bases and J by 1 base, with 16 bases between the two germline ends. CDR3 bases: TGTGCCAGCAGCCCAGGCGGTCGCGGGGGCACAGATACGCAGTATTTT. Protein: CASSPGGRGGTDTQYF.

The chain has TRBV5-1 and TRBJ2-7; maybe TRBD2 (6 bases). Germline V gene sequence: CDR1 SGHRS, CDR2 YFSETQ. This CDR3 is built from 15 residues. V was clipped by 6 bases and J by 2 bases, with 18 bases between them. This chain's CDR3 is CASTPTPGVTYEQYF. CDR3 DNA: TGCGCCAGCACCCCAACCCCGGGGGTTACCTACGAGCAGTACTTC. The variable domain in full, with the rest retrieved from reference TRBV5-1 and TRBJ2-7, is KAGVTQTPRYLIKTRGQQVTLSCSPISGHRSVSWYQQTPGQGLQFLFEYFSETQRNKGNFPGRFSGRQFSNSRSEMNVSTLELGDSALYLCASTPTPGVTYEQYFGPGTRLTVT.

J is TRBJ2-7 and V is TRBV12-3 or TRBV12-4, with D perhaps matching TRBD2 (6 bases). The CDR3 has 12 residues. V was clipped by 4 bases and J by 6 bases, with 10 bases between them. In nucleotides, the CDR3 is TGTGCCAGCAGTTCACCCGGGGGCGAGCAGTACGTC. This encodes CASSSPGGEQYV.

The table lists this clonotype with a few counts. CDR3 DNA sequence: TGTGCCAGCAGTCCATTAGGGGGTAATGAAAAACTGTTTTTT. Encoded protein: CASSPLGGNEKLFF. J is TRBJ1-4 and V is TRBV27; D is possibly TRBD1 (6 bases). The CDR3 is 14 residues long. CDR1 and CDR2 (germline): MNHEY, SMNVEV (reference sequence). With 5 bases removed from V and 4 bases from J, the gap between germline ends came to 11 bases.